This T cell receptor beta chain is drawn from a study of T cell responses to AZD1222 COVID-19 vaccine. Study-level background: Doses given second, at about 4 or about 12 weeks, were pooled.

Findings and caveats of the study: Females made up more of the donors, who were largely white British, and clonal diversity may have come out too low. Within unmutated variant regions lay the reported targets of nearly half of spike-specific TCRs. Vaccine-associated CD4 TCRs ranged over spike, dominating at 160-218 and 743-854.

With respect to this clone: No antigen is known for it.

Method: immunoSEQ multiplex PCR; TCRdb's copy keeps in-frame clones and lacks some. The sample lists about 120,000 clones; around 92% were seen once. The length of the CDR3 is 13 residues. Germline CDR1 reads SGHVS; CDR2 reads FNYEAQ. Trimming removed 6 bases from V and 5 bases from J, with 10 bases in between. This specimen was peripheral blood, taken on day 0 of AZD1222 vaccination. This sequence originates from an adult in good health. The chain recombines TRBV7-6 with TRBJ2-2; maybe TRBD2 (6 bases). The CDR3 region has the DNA TGTGCCAGCAGTCGGGGGTGGACCGGGGAGCTGTTTTTT. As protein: CASSRGWTGELFF.